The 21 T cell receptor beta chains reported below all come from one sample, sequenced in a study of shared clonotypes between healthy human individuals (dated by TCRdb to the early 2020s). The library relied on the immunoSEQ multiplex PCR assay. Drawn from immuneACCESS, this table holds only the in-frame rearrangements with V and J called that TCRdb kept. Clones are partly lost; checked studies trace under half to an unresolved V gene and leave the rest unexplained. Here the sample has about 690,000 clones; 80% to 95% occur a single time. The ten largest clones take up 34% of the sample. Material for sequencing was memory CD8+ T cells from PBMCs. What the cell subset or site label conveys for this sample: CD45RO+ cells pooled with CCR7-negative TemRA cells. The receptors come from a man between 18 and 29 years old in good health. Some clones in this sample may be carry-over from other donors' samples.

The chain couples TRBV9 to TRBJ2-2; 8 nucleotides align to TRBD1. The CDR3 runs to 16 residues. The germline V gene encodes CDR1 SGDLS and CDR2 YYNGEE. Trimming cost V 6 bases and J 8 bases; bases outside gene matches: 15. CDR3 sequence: CASTPGGQVMGGELFF. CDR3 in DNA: TGTGCCAGCACCCCAGGGGGACAGGTTATGGGTGGGGAGCTGTTTTTT.

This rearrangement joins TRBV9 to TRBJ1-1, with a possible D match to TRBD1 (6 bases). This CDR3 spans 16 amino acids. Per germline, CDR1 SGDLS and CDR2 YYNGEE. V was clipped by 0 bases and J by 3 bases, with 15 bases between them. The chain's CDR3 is CASSVEPPGADTEAFF. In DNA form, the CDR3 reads TGTGCCAGCAGCGTAGAGCCCCCGGGGGCGGACACTGAAGCTTTCTTT.

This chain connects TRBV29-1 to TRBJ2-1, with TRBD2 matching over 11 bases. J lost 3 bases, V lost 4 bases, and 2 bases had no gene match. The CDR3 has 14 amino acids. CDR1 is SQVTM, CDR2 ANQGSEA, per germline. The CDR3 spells CSVGGLADYNEQFF. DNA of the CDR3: TGCAGCGTTGGGGGACTAGCGGACTACAATGAGCAGTTCTTC.

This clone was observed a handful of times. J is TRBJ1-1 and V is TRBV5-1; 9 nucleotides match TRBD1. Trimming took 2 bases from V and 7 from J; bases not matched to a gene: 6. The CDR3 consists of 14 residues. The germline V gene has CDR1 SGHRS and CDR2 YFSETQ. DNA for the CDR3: TGCGCCAGCAGCTTAGGATGGGACAGGGTTGAAGCTTTCTTT. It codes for CASSLGWDRVEAFF.

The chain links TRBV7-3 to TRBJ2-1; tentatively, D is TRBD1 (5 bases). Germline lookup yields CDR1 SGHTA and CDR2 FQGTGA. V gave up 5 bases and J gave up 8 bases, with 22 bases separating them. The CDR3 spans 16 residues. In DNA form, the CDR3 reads TGTGCCAGCAGCATTACAGGTTTAACTCCTCGCTATGAGCAGTTCTTC. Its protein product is CASSITGLTPRYEQFF.

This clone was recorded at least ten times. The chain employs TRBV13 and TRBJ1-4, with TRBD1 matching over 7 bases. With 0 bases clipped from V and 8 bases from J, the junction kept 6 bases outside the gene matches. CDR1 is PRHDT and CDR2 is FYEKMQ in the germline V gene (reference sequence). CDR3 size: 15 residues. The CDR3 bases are TGTGCCAGCAGCTTAGGCCGGGACAGCCTAGAAAAACTGTTTTTT. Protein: CASSLGRDSLEKLFF. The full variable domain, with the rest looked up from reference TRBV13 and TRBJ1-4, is AAGVIQSPRHLIKEKRETATLKCYPIPRHDTVYWYQQGPGQDPQFLISFYEKMQSDKGSIPDRFSAQQFSDYHSELNMSSLELGDSALYFCASSLGRDSLEKLFFGSGTQLSVL.

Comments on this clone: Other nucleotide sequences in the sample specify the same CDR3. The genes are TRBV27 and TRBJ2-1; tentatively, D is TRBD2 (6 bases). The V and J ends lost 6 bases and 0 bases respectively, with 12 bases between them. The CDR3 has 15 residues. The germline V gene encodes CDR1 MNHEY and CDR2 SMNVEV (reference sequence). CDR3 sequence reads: CASSLRGSSYNEQFF. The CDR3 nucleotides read TGTGCCAGCAGCCTTCGGGGGAGCTCCTACAATGAGCAGTTCTTC.

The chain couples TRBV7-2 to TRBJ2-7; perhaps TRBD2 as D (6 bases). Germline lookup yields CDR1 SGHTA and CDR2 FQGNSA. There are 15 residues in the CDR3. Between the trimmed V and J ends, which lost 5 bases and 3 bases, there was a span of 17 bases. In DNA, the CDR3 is TGTGCCAGCAGCATTGGCCGGGGGAACGTCTACGAGCAGTACTTC. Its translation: CASSIGRGNVYEQYF.

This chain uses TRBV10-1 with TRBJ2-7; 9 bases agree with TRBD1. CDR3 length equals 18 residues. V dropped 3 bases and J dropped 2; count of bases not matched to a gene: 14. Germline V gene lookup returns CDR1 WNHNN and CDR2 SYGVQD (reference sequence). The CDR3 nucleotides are TGCGCCAGCAGTGATTCACGCCCCAGGACAGGGGTCCCCTACGAGCAGTACTTC. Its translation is CASSDSRPRTGVPYEQYF.

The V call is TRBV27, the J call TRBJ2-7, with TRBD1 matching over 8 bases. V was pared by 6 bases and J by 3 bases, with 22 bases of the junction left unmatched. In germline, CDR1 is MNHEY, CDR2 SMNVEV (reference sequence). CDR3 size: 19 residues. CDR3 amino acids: CASSQQNPFRTGLNYEQYF. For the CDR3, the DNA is TGTGCCAGCAGCCAGCAAAATCCTTTTCGGACAGGGCTGAACTACGAGCAGTACTTC.

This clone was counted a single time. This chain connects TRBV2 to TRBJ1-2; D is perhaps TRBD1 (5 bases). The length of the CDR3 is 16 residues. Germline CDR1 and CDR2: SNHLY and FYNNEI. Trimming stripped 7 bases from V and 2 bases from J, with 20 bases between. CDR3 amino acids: CASIGGTAGKNYGYTF. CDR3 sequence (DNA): TGTGCCAGCATCGGCGGGACCGCTGGTAAAAACTATGGCTACACCTTC. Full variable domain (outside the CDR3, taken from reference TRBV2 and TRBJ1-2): EPEVTQTPSHQVTQMGQEVILRCVPISNHLYFYWYRQILGQKVEFLVSFYNNEISEKSEIFDDQFSVERPDGSNFTLKIRSTKLEDSAMYFCASIGGTAGKNYGYTFGSGTRLTVV.

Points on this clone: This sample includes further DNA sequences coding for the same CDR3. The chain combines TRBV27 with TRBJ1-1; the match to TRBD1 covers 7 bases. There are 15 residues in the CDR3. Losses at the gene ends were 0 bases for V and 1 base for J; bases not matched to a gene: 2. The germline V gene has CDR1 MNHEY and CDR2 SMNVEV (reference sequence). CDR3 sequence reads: CASSLSPGGNTEAFF. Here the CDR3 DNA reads TGTGCCAGCAGTTTATCCCCAGGGGGGAACACTGAAGCTTTCTTT.

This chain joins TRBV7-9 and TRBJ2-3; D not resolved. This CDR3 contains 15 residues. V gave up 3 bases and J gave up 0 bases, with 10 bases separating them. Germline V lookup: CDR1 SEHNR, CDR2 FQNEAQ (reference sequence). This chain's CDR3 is CASSFPGTSTDTQYF. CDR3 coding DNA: TGTGCCAGCAGCTTCCCAGGCACTAGCACAGATACGCAGTATTTT.

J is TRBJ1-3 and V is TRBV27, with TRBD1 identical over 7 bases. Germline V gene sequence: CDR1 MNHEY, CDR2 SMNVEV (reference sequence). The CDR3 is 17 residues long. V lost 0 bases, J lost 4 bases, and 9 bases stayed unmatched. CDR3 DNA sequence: TGTGCCAGCAGTTTATCGGCTAGGGGGACAGCCGGAAACACCATATATTTT. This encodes CASSLSARGTAGNTIYF.

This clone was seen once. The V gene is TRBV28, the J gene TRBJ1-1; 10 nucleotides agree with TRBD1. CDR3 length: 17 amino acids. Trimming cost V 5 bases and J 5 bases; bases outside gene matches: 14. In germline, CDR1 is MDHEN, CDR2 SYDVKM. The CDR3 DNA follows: TGTGCCAGCAGTCGGAAGGAGGGACAGGGGCGATCGACTGAAGCTTTCTTT. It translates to CASSRKEGQGRSTEAFF.

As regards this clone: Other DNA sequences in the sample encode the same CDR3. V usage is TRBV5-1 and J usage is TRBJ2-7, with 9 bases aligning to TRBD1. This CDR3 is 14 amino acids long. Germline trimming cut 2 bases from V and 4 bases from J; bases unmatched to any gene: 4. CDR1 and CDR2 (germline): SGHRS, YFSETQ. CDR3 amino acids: CASSFSGTGYEQYF. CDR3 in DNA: TGCGCCAGCAGCTTTTCCGGGACAGGGTACGAGCAGTACTTC.

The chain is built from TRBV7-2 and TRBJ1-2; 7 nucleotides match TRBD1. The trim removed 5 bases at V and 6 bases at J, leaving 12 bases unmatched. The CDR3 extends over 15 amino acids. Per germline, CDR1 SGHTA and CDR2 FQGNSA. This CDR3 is CASSRDRVTFHGYTF. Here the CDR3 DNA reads TGTGCCAGCAGCCGTGACAGGGTAACTTTTCATGGCTACACCTTC.

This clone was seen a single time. The CDR3 coding sequence is TGTGCCAGCAGCTTCTTCCGGGAATGGGATACGCAGTATTTT. Amino acid sequence: CASSFFREWDTQYF. The rearrangement uses TRBV9 and TRBJ2-3; D possibly corresponds to TRBD2 (5 bases). CDR1 and CDR2 (germline): SGDLS, YYNGEE. Trimming took off 4 bases at V and 6 bases at J, with 15 bases between the two ends. The CDR3 length is 14 residues.

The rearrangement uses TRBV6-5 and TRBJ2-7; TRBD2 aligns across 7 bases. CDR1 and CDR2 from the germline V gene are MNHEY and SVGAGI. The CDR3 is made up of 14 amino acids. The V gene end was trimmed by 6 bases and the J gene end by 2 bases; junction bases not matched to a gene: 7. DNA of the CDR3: TGTGCCAGCAGGCAACGCGGGGGACCCTACGAGCAGTACTTC. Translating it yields CASRQRGGPYEQYF.

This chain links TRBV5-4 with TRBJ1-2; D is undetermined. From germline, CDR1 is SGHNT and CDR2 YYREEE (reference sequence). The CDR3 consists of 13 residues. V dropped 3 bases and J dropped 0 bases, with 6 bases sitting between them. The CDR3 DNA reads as TGTGCCAGCAGCTCGGGTTCTAACTATGGCTACACCTTC. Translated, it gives CASSSGSNYGYTF. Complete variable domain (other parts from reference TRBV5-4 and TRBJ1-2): ETGVTQSPTHLIKTRGQQVTLRCSSQSGHNTVSWYQQALGQGPQFIFQYYREEENGRGNFPPRFSGLQFPNYSSELNVNALELDDSALYLCASSSGSNYGYTFGSGTRLTVV.

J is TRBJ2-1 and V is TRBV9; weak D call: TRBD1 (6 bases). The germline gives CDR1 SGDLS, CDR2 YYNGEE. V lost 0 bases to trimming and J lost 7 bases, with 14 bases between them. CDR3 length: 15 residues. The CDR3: CASSVEGGKGNEQFF. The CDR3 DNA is TGTGCCAGCAGCGTAGAAGGGGGAAAGGGAAATGAGCAGTTCTTC. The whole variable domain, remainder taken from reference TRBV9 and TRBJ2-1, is DSGVTQTPKHLITATGQRVTLRCSPRSGDLSVYWYQQSLDQGLQFLIQYYNGEERAKGNILERFSAQQFPDLHSELNLSSLELGDSALYFCASSVEGGKGNEQFFGPGTRLTVL.